Following are 10 T cell receptor beta chains from one sample sequenced in a study of STAT3 mutations in large granular lymphocyte leukemia. Libraries were prepared by immunoSEQ multiplex PCR; TCRdb keeps only in-frame clonotypes and omits some of them. The table lists roughly 29,000 clones, about 80% of them singletons, with approximately 28% in the top ten. Study observations and caveats: In T-cell large granular lymphocyte leukemia, about half of patients showed multiple immunodominant subclonotypes.

The antigens these receptors bind are not known. The sequencing input was peripheral blood mononuclear cells. The receptors derive from a woman in her forties or fifties with T-cell large granular lymphocyte leukemia. Some clones in this sample may be carry-over from other donors' samples.

The chain recombines TRBV7-9 with TRBJ1-4; no reliable D call. Germline CDR1 and CDR2: SEHNR and FQNEAQ (reference sequence). V lost 6 bases, J lost 0 bases, and 5 bases lay in between. This CDR3 region has 13 residues. The CDR3 reads CASRGTTNEKLFF. CDR3 coding DNA: TGTGCCAGCAGGGGCACAACTAATGAAAAACTGTTTTTT.

This clone appeared once. The chain recombines TRBV18 with TRBJ2-7; possible D gene TRBD2, 5 bases. CDR1 is KGHSH and CDR2 is LQKENI in the germline V gene. This CDR3 has 16 amino acids. Trimming cost V 0 bases and J 6 bases, with 18 bases left between them. This CDR3 is CASSPPGGGGLGEQYF. The DNA of the CDR3 is TGTGCCAGCTCACCACCGGGCGGAGGAGGCCTCGGCGAGCAGTACTTC.

The chain uses TRBV7-9 and TRBJ2-5; D possibly matches TRBD1 or TRBD2 (5 bases each). The germline CDR1 and CDR2 sequences are SEHNR and FQNEAQ (reference sequence). Between the trimmed V and J ends, which lost 1 base and 7 bases, there was a span of 25 bases. This CDR3 contains 18 residues. The CDR3 region is CASSLVSHRDVKSGTQYF. The CDR3 nucleotides read TGTGCCAGCAGCTTAGTCTCCCACCGGGACGTCAAAAGCGGGACCCAGTACTTC. Complete variable domain (other parts from reference TRBV7-9 and TRBJ2-5): DTGVSQNPRHKITKRGQNVTFRCDPISEHNRLYWYRQTLGQGPEFLTYFQNEAQLEKSRLLSDRFSAERPKGSFSTLEIQRTEQGDSAMYLCASSLVSHRDVKSGTQYFGPGTRLLVL.

The genes are TRBV28 and TRBJ2-7; D gene uncertain. The CDR3 contains 14 residues. Trimming took off 1 base at V and 0 bases at J, with 7 bases between the two ends. Looked up from germline, CDR1 is MDHEN and CDR2 is SYDVKM. CDR3 residues: CASSLSPPSYEQYF. DNA for the CDR3: TGTGCCAGCAGTTTATCCCCCCCCTCCTACGAGCAGTACTTC.

The gene calls are TRBV28 and TRBJ1-2; weak D call: TRBD1 (6 bases). Per germline, CDR1 MDHEN and CDR2 SYDVKM. Deletions cut 6 bases from V and 4 bases from J, with 18 bases between. There are 15 residues in the CDR3. The CDR3 bases are TGTGCCAGCAGGGAAATGGGGGGCCCCTTCTATGGCTACACCTTC. It encodes CASREMGGPFYGYTF.

This clone was counted a single time. This chain links TRBV6-5 with TRBJ2-7; 8 bases align to TRBD2. The germline CDR1 and CDR2 sequences are MNHEY and SVGAGI. The V and J ends lost 0 bases and 1 base, in that order; junction bases with no gene match: 5. The CDR3 consists of 16 residues. The DNA of the CDR3 is TGTGCCAGCAGTTACTCCTTCGCGGGAGGTTCCTACGAGCAGTACTTC. Protein: CASSYSFAGGSYEQYF.

The gene calls are TRBV18 and TRBJ1-4, with TRBD1 matching 8 bases. CDR1 and CDR2 from the germline V gene are KGHSH and LQKENI. Trimming took 1 base from V and 7 from J; bases not matched to a gene: 5. The CDR3 has 15 residues. The chain's CDR3 is CASSPRQGRGEKLFF. In nucleotides, the CDR3 is TGTGCCAGCTCACCACGACAGGGGCGGGGTGAAAAACTGTTTTTT. The variable domain in full, with the rest retrieved from reference TRBV18 and TRBJ1-4, is NAGVMQNPRHLVRRRGQEARLRCSPMKGHSHVYWYRQLPEEGLKFMVYLQKENIIDESGMPKERFSAEFPKEGPSILRIQQVVRGDSAAYFCASSPRQGRGEKLFFGSGTQLSVL.

V gene TRBV7-9 combines with J gene TRBJ1-2, with D perhaps TRBD1 (5 bases). The CDR3 runs to 15 residues. Trimming removed 4 bases at V and 2 bases at J, with 14 bases between. CDR1 is SEHNR and CDR2 is FQNEAQ in the germline V gene (reference sequence). The CDR3 sequence: CASSSGAVSNYGYTF. Written as DNA, the CDR3 is TGTGCCAGCAGCTCTGGGGCAGTCTCGAACTATGGCTACACCTTC.

This clone was counted a few times. The chain employs TRBV2 and TRBJ2-7, with 7 positions matching TRBD2. CDR1 is SNHLY and CDR2 is FYNNEI in the germline V gene. Trimming at V came to 7 bases and at J to 2 bases, leaving 5 bases not matched to a gene. The length of the CDR3 is 13 residues. In DNA form, the CDR3 reads TGTGCCAGCACAGCGGGAACGGCCTACGAGCAGTACTTC. Its protein product is CASTAGTAYEQYF.

The gene calls are TRBV7-9 and TRBJ1-3; D unclear. Germline V gene data show CDR1 as SEHNR and CDR2 as FQNEAQ (reference sequence). CDR3 length: 13 residues. Deletions cut 3 bases from V and 2 bases from J, with 5 bases between. The CDR3 spells CASSFYAGNTIYF. The CDR3 region has the DNA TGTGCCAGCAGCTTCTACGCTGGAAACACCATATATTTT.